One TCR beta chain is described in this entry. The antigen is not known. These data are taken from a study of shared clonotypes between healthy human individuals. Findings and caveats of the study: Even with large depth, rarefaction showed that sorted-subset sequencing was incomplete.

The CDR3 spans 14 residues. The J segment lost 8 bases and the V segment lost 4 bases, leaving 4 bases of the junction unmatched. Germline lookup yields CDR1 SGHRS and CDR2 YFSETQ. An assay was performed, and its level was deep. Sorted-subset replicate PCRs used about 200 ng of genomic DNA. This amount corresponded to about 30,000 T cell genomes. TCRdb's table, derived via immunoSEQ multiplex PCR, lists solely in-frame clones and lacks some. The sample lists over 2 million clones, roughly 96% seen once, with more than 0.1% in the top ten. The V and J genes are TRBV5-1 and TRBJ1-6; 9 bases are a match to TRBD1. Sequencing was carried out using naive CD4+ T cells sorted from blood. Subset: CD45RA+ positively selected. The source is a young man in good health. CDR3 sequence reads: CASSRTGEDSPLHF. The CDR3, as DNA: TGCGCCAGCAGCCGGACAGGGGAAGATTCACCCCTCCACTTT.